This T cell receptor beta chain was sequenced for a study of CD8+CD57+ T cells in acquired aplastic anemia. On the study more broadly: Sorted CD4+ and CD8+ cell DNA averaged 3.2 ug. General study results and limits: In common between the patients and the controls were around 29 CD8+ CDR3 sequences.

This clonotype was detected ten times or more. What it binds is unknown. CDR1 is SGHTA, CDR2 FQGNSA, per germline. The CDR3 is 12 amino acids. V dropped 8 bases and J dropped 1 base, with 6 bases sitting between them. Before being chosen for sequencing, patients had shown CD8+CD57+ cell expansion by flow cytometry. Severe acquired aplastic anemia was the diagnosis recorded for all patients. Among the patients, none had received any therapy at the time of blood sampling. TCR beta VDJ and CDR3 profiling used genomic DNA as template. MiXCR, applied by TCRdb to the reads, yields one record per CDR3 protein. Of 150,000 to 200,000 distinct CDR3 sequences in the sample, roughly 43% were seen once.

The V gene is TRBV7-2, the J gene TRBJ1-5; no definite D call. The sequence was obtained from a human donor with aplastic anemia. Material for sequencing was sorted CD4+, CD8+, or CD8+CD57+ T cells (not recorded which) from PBMCs. CDR3 sequence: CASGSSNQPQHF. The CDR3 DNA reads as TGTGCCAGCGGATCAAGCAATCAGCCCCAGCATTTT.